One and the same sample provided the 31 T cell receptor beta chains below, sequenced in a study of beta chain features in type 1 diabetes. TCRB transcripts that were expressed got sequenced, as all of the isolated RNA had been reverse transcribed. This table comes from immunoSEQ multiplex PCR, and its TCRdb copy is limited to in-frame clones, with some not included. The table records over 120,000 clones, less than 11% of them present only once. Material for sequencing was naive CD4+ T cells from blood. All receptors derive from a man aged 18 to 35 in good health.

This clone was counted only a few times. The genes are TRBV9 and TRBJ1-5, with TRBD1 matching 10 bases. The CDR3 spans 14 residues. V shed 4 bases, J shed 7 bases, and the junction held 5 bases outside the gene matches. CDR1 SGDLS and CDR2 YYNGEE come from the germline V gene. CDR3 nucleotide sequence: TGTGCCAGCAGCTCGACAGGGGGCGTCCAGCCCCAGCATTTT. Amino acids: CASSSTGGVQPQHF.

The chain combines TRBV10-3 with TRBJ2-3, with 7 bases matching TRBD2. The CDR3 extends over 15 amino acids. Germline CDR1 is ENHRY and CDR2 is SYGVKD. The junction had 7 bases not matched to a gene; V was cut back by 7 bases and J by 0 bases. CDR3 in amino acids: CAIMASGSSTDTQYF. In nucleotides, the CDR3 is TGTGCCATCATGGCTAGCGGCTCTAGCACAGATACGCAGTATTTT.

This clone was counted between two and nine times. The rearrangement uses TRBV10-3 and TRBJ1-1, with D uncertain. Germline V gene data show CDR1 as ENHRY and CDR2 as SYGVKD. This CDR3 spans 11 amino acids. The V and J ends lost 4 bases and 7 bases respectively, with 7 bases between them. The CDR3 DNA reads TGTGCCATCAGTGCCGGGGATGAAGCTTTCTTT. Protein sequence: CAISAGDEAFF.

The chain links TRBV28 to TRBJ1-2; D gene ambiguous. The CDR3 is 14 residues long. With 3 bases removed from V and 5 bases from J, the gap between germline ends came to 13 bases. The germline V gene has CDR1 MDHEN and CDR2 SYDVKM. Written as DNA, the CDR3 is TGTGCCAGCAGTTTGGCGGGATCCCGGTATGGCTACACCTTC. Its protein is CASSLAGSRYGYTF.

The CDR3 reads CASSLEAGGYGYTF. In DNA, the CDR3 is TGCGCCAGCAGCTTGGAAGCAGGGGGCTATGGCTACACCTTC. The V gene is TRBV5-1, the J gene TRBJ1-2, with 7 bases fitting TRBD1. Germline CDR1 is SGHRS and CDR2 is YFSETQ. The CDR3 sequence is 14 residues long. J was trimmed by 4 bases and V by 0 bases; bases with no gene match: 3.

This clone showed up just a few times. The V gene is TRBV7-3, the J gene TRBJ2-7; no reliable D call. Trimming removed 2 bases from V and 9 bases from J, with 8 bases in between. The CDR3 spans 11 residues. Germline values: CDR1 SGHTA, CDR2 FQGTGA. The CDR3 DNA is TGTGCCAGCAGCTTATACCAGATGCAGTACTTC. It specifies CASSLYQMQYF.

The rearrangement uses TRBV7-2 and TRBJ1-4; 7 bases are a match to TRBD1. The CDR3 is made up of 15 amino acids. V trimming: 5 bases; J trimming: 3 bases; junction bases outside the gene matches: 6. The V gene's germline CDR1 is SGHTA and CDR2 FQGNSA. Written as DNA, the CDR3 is TGTGCCAGCAGCGCCCGGGACAGTGCTAATGAAAAACTGTTTTTT. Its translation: CASSARDSANEKLFF. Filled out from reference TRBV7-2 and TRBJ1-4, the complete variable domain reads GAGVSQSPSNKVTEKGKDVELRCDPISGHTALYWYRQSLGQGLEFLIYFQGNSAPDKSGLPSDRFSAERTGGSVSTLTIQRTQQEDSAVYLCASSARDSANEKLFFGSGTQLSVL.

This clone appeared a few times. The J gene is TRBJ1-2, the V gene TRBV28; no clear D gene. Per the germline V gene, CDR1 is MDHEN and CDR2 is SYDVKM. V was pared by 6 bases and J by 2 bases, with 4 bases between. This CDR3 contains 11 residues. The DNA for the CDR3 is TGTGCCAGCAGCTCCAACTATGGCTACACCTTC. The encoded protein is CASSSNYGYTF.

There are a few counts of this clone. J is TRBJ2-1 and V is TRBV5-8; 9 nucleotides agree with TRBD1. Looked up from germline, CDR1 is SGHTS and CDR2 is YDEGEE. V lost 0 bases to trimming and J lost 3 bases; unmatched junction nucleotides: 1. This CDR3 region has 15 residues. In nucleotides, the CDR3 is TGTGCCAGCAGCTTGGGGGGACAGGGCTACAATGAGCAGTTCTTC. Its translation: CASSLGGQGYNEQFF. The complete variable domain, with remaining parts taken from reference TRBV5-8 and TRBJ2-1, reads EAGVTQSPTHLIKTRGQQATLRCSPISGHTSVYWYQQALGLGLQFLLWYDEGEERNRGNFPPRFSGRQFPNYSSELNVNALELEDSALYLCASSLGGQGYNEQFFGPGTRLTVL.

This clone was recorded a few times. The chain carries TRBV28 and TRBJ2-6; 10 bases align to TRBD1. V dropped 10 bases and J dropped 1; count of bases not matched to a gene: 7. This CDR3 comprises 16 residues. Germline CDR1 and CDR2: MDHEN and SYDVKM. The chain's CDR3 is CAIRDRGGSGANVLTF. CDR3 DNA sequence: TGTGCCATCCGGGACAGGGGAGGGTCTGGGGCCAACGTCCTGACTTTC.

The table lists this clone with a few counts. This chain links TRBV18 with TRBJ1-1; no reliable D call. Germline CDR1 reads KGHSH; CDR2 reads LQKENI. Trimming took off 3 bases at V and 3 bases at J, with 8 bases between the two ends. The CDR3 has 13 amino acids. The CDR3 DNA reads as TGTGCCAGCTCACCTGATCTAGACACTGAAGCTTTCTTT. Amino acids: CASSPDLDTEAFF. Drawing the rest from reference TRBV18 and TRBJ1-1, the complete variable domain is NAGVMQNPRHLVRRRGQEARLRCSPMKGHSHVYWYRQLPEEGLKFMVYLQKENIIDESGMPKERFSAEFPKEGPSILRIQQVVRGDSAAYFCASSPDLDTEAFFGQGTRLTVV.

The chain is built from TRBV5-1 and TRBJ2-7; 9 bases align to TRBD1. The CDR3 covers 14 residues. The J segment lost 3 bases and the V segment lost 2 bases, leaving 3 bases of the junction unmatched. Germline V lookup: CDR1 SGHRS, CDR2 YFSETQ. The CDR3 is CASSFTGQGYEQYF. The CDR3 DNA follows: TGCGCCAGCAGCTTTACGGGACAGGGCTACGAGCAGTACTTC.

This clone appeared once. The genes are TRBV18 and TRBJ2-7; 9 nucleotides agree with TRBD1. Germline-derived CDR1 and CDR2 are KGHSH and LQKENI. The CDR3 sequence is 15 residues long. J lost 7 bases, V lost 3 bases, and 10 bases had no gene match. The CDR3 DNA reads TGTGCCAGCTCACCCCGGACAGGGGCAGAAGAAGAGCAGTACTTC. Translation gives CASSPRTGAEEEQYF.

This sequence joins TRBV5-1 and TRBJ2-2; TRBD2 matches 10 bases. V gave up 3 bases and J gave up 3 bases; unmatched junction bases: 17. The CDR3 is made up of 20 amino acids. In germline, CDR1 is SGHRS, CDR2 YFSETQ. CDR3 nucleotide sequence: TGCGCCAGCAGCTCCCGACTGAGTAGCGGGGGGCCTCGAGACACCGGGGAGCTGTTTTTT. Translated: CASSSRLSSGGPRDTGELFF.

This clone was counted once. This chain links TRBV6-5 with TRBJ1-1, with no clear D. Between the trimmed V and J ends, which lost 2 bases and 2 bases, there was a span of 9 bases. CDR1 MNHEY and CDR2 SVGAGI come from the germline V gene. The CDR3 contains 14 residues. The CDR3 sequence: CASSYGRGNTEAFF. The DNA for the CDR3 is TGTGCCAGCAGTTACGGTAGAGGAAACACTGAAGCTTTCTTT.

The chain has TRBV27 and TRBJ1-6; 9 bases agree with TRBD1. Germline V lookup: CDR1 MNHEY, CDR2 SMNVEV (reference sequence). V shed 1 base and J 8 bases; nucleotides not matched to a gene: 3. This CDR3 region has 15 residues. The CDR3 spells CASSLYRGRDSPLHF. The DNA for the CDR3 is TGTGCCAGCAGTTTATACAGGGGGCGTGATTCACCCCTCCACTTT.

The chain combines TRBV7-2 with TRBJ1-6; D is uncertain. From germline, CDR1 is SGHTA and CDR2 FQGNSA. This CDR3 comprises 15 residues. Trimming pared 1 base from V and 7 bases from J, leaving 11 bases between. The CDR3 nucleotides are TGTGCCAGCAGCTTAGGGCCGGCGGGAAATTCACCCCTCCACTTT. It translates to CASSLGPAGNSPLHF.

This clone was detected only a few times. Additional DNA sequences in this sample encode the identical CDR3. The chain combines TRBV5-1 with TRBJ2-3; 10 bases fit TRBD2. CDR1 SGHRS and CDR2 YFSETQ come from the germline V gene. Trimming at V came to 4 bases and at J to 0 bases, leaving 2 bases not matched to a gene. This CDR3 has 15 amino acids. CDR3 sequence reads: CASSVSGGSTDTQYF. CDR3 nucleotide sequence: TGCGCCAGCAGCGTTAGCGGGGGGAGCACAGATACGCAGTATTTT.

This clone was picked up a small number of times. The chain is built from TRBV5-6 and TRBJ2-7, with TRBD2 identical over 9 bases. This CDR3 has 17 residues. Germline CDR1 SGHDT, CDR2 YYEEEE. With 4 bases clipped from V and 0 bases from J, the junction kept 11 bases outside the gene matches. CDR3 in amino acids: CASSQPGGSGGSYEQYF. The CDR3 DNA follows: TGTGCCAGCAGCCAACCCGGGGGTAGCGGGGGCTCCTACGAGCAGTACTTC.

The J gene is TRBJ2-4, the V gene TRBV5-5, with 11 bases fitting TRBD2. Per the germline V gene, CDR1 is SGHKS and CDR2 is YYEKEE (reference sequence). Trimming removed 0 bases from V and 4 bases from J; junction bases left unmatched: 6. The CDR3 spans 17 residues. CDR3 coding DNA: TGTGCCAGCAGCTTGGTTGGTAGCGGGGGGGAAAAAAACATTCAGTACTTC. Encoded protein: CASSLVGSGGEKNIQYF.

CDR3 region: CASSEYAGVNTEAFF. The CDR3 nucleotides read TGTGCCAGCAGTGAATATGCAGGGGTGAACACTGAAGCTTTCTTT. The chain couples TRBV6-1 to TRBJ1-1; tentatively, D is TRBD1 (6 bases). Germline V lookup: CDR1 MNHNS, CDR2 SASEGT. Trimming took off 2 bases at V and 0 bases at J, with 10 bases between the two ends. The CDR3 consists of 15 residues.

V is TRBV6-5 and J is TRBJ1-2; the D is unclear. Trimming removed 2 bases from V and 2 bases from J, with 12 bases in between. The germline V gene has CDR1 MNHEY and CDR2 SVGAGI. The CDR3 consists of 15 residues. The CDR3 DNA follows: TGTGCCAGCAGTTACGATTCGGGGTCAAACTATGGCTACACCTTC. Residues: CASSYDSGSNYGYTF.

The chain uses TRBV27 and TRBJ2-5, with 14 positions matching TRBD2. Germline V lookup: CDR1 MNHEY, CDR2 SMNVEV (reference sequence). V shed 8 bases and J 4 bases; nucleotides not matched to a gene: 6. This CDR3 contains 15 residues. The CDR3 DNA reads TGTGCCAGCGCCGCCGGGACTAGCGGGGGAGAGACCCAGTACTTC. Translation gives CASAAGTSGGETQYF.

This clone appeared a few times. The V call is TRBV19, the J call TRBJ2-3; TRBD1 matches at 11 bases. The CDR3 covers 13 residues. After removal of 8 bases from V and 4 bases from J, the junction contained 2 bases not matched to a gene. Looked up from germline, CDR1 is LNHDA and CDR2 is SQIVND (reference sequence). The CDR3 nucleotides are TGTGCCAGTTTGGGACAGGGGGCAGATACGCAGTATTTT. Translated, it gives CASLGQGADTQYF. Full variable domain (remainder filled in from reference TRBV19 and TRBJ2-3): DGGITQSPKYLFRKEGQNVTLSCEQNLNHDAMYWYRQDPGQGLRLIYYSQIVNDFQKGDIAEGYSVSREKKESFPLTVTSAQKNPTAFYLCASLGQGADTQYFGPGTRLTVL.

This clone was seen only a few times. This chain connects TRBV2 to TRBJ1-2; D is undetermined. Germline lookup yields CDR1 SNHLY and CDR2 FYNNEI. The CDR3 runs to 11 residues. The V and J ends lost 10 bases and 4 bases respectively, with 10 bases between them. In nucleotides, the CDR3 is TGTGCCACGGGAGAGGGCTATGGCTACACCTTC. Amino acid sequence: CATGEGYGYTF.

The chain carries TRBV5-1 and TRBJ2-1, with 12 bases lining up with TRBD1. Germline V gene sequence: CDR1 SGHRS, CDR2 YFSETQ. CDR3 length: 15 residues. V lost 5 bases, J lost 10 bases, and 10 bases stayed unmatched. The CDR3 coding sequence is TGCGCCAGCAGTTCCGGGACAGGGGGCTCCGGAGAGCAGTTCTTC. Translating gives CASSSGTGGSGEQFF.

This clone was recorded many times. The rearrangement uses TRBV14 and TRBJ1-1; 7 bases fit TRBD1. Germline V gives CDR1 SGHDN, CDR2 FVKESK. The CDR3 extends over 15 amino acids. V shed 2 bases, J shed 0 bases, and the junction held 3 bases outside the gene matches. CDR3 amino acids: CASSQIGTVNTEAFF. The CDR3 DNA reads TGTGCCAGCAGCCAAATCGGGACAGTGAACACTGAAGCTTTCTTT.

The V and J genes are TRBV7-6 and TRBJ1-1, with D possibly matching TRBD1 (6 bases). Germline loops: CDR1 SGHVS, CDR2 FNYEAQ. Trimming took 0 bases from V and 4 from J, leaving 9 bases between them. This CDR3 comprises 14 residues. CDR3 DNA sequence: TGTGCCAGCAGCTTAGCCAGGGGAACCACTGAAGCTTTCTTT. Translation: CASSLARGTTEAFF.

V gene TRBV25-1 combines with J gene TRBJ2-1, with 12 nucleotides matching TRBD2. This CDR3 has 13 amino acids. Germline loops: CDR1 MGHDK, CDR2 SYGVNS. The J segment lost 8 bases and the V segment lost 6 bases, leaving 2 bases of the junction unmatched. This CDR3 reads CASRLAGGDEQFF. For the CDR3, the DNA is TGTGCCAGCAGACTAGCGGGGGGCGATGAGCAGTTCTTC.

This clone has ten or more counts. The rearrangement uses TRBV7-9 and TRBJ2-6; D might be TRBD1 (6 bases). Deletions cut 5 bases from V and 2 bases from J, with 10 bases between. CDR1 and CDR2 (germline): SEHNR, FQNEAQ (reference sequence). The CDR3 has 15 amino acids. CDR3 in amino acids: CASSLTGTGANVLTF. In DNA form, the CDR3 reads TGTGCCAGCAGCCTCACAGGGACTGGGGCCAACGTCCTGACTTTC.

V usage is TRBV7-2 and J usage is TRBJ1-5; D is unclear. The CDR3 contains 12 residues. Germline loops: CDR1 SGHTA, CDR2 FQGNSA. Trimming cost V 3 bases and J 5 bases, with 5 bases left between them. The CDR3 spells CASSLLDQPQHF. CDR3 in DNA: TGTGCCAGCAGCTTGCTAGATCAGCCCCAGCATTTT.